This TCR beta chain was observed in a study of tumor-infiltrating lymphocytes in primary liver carcinoma. Background on the study: Staged T1-T3 N0M0, the tumors had sizes that ranged from roughly 4 to 10 cm across. Samples gave roughly 3.5 to 8 million productive TCRbeta reads, similar across tissue types.

Unsorted bulk tissue (roughly 20-34 mg) underwent RNA and DNA co-extraction. cDNA specific to TCR beta was made from 500 ng of total RNA, with a constant-region primer employed for priming. Generation of the TCR beta libraries relied on three nested multiplex PCR rounds using slightly modified ARM-PCR. The study ran its first two PCR rounds for approximately 10 cycles each, using TRBV1-TRBV30 forward primers and a C-beta reverse primer. TCRdb itself ran the multiplex PCR reads through MiXCR, one entry per CDR3 protein. In the table there are about 120,000 distinct CDR3 sequences, around 60% of which are singletons. There are 14 residues in the CDR3. CDR1 SGHNT and CDR2 YYREEE come from the germline V gene (reference sequence). Of note for this clonotype: The antigen is unknown. The junction differs from germline at one of its ends, possibly a read error.

Whole-study findings and limits: Tumor region pairs overlapped more than did tumor-adjacent and tumor-blood pairs.

This TCR came from a woman aged 55 to 70 with primary liver carcinoma and hepatitis B virus infection. This chain joins TRBV5-4 and TRBJ2-6; weak D call: TRBD1 (5 bases). Sequenced: liver tumor tissue from sampling region 1. This sample's subset: tumor region T1, superior pole. The CDR3 DNA sequence: TGTGCCAGCAGGGTGCCCTCTGGGGCCAGCGTCCTGACTTTC. Translated, it gives CASRVPSGASVLTF.